This T cell receptor beta chain was sequenced during a study of cytomegalovirus exposure and HLA in healthy donors. Study-wide points: According to the study, 160 or so TCR beta chains were cytomegalovirus-associated.

The primer mix had 60 Vbeta and 13 Jbeta primers. Clones were read by immunoSEQ multiplex PCR, and TCRdb kept only the in-frame ones, dropping some. The sample carries under 200,000 clones, over 75% recorded once. This donor's record omits CMV serostatus. V was pared by 4 bases and J by 0 bases, with 12 bases between. The CDR3 spans 15 residues. The V gene's germline CDR1 is SGHTA and CDR2 FQGNSA. Concerning this clone itself: Its specificity is not known.

The chain is built from TRBV7-2 and TRBJ1-2, with D uncertain. The TCR was taken from a human donor in good health. Sequenced input: PBMCs. The CDR3 loop is CASSSRSGSNYGYTF. The CDR3 nucleotides read TGTGCCAGCAGCTCCCGGTCGGGGTCTAACTATGGCTACACCTTC.